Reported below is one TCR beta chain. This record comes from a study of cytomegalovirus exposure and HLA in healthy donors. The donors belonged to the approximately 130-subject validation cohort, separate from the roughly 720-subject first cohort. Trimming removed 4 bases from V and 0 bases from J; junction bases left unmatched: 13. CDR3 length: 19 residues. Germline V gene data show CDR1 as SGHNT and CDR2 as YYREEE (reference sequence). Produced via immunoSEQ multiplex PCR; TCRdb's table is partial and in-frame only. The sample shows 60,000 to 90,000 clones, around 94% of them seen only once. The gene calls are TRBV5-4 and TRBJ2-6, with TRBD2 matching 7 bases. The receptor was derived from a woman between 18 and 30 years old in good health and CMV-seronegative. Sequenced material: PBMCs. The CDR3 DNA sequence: TGTGCCAGCAGCCCCCGTCTGGGAGGGCCCAGCTCTGGGGCCAACGTCCTGACTTTC. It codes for CASSPRLGGPSSGANVLTF.